Below, one T cell receptor beta chain is given with its context. Its antigen remains undetermined. Nothing much larger sits one base from this clone, and base qualities are not available. The sample is drawn from a study of CD8+ T cells in alopecia areata (dated by TCRdb to the late 2010s). Looking at the study overall: The treated patients took part in an open-label pilot trial in which moderate-to-severe alopecia areata was treated with oral tofacitinib at 5 to 10 mg twice daily. Tofacitinib was given for 6 to 18 months, followed by 6 months of follow-up off drug to assess delayed response and recurrence. In treated patients, disease severity was measured using the SALT score, which gives the percentage of scalp surface area affected. High-throughput TCRbeta sequencing was used to examine T cell clonal expansion in alopecia areata in both the C3H/HeJ mouse model and human patients. On the human side, TCRbeta sequencing was run on scalp tissue and on sorted CD4+ and CD8+ peripheral blood T cells from healthy controls and from alopecia areata patients with either patchy or totalis/universalis disease. Biopsies were taken from tofacitinib-treated patients at baseline and at 4 and 24 weeks of treatment, and a later scalp biopsy was taken in several of the tofacitinib-treated patients. Clonality in the scalp was compared among normal scalp (n=4), patchy alopecia areata scalp (n=8), and alopecia totalis/universalis scalp (n=8). RNA came from the PAXgene miRNA kit for fixed scalp, the miRNeasy kit for PBMCs, and the RNeasy kit for mouse skin. TCRbeta CDR3 regions were amplified by immunoSEQ multiplex PCR with 35 Vbeta forward and 13 Jbeta reverse primers. On the study overall, not on this receptor specifically: Compared with normal scalp, lesional scalp had higher clonality and more expanded CD8+ clones, particularly in alopecia totalis/universalis, a pattern that suggests antigenic drive. Because the treated cohort was small and included a single nonresponder, larger studies are needed to assess links between baseline CD8+ expansion and response. Tofacitinib significantly lowered scalp clonality and the number of expanded CD8+ clones among the top 100 scalp clones. During tofacitinib treatment, many expanded lesional clones remained in scalp and blood, and this persistence may partly explain relapse after treatment is stopped. Shared TCR sequences between patients were less evident than in mice, which may be partly attributable to HLA diversity in the patient population. Unlike mouse skin, which is dominated by gammadelta T cells, normal human skin has resident alphabeta T cells that are also sequenced, and this complicates analysis of the scalp TCR repertoire.

The meaning of the sample's time point label: more than three weeks on oral tofacitinib. Taken with the paper, the label for treatment or condition translates to: oral pan-JAK inhibitor, 5-10 mg twice daily. From alopecia areata patients, peripheral blood was collected along with lesional scalp punch biopsies. PBMCs were isolated by density centrifugation and stained for CD3, CD4 and CD8, and CD4+ and CD8+ T cells were sorted on a FACSAria. The method behind the library was the immunoSEQ multiplex PCR assay. To provide template for TCR sequencing, every sample had RNA extracted and reverse transcribed into cDNA. SuperScript III was used to make first-strand cDNA, primed with a 2:1 mix of oligo-dT and random hexamers. A synthetic immune receptor repertoire was used to measure amplification bias, and any remaining bias was corrected computationally. From the authors' description of their analysis: Raw reads were preprocessed to remove errors, and CDR3 was defined according to IMGT conventions as the region from the conserved cysteine to phenylalanine. Clonality was computed as 1 minus the Shannon entropy, with the entropy normalized by log2 of the number of productive unique TCRs. CD4 or CD8 identity of scalp clones was inferred by cross-referencing scalp TCRbeta sequences with sorted blood CD4 and CD8 repertoires. TCRdb obtained this table from immuneACCESS and retained in-frame rearrangements with V and J assigned. These tables miss some clones; where compared with another copy, unresolved V genes account for less than half of the shortfall, and the remainder is unexplained. V, J and clone size reflect that table, while D and trimming were determined from the DNA. The sample profile shows over 85,000 clones; approximately 66% of them were found once. About a sixth of the sample goes to the ten largest clones.

CDR1 SQVTM and CDR2 ANQGSEA were looked up in the germline V gene. The CDR3 measures 11 amino acids from cysteine to phenylalanine. Solely the CDR3 DNA is kept, with 33 bases framed from the first base. At the junction V is shortened by 7 bases and J by 0 bases, with 7 bases in between. The rearranged chain carries TRBV29-1 and TRBJ2-7; no D gene call is confident. The source material was CD8+ T cells sorted from blood, sampled at week 4, from a patient treated with tofacitinib. The sequence was collected from a human donor with alopecia areata. CDR3 loop: CSALFSYEQYF. In nucleotide form, the sequence is TGCAGCGCTCTATTCTCCTACGAGCAGTACTTC.